Shown below are 15 T cell receptor beta chains from a single sample sequenced in a study of T-cell reconstitution after alpha-beta-depleted transplantation in children. Unique molecular identifiers were incorporated when the TCRbeta library was constructed. TCRdb redid the calling of the PCR reads with MiXCR, one entry per CDR3 protein. The table records over 450,000 distinct CDR3 sequences, about 10% of them present only once. Material: PBMCs, obtained before TCRalphabeta/CD19-depleted stem cell transplant. The source is a child between 2 and 9 years old with inherited bone marrow failure, due to receive a stem cell transplant.

The rearrangement uses TRBV21-1 and TRBJ2-7; TRBD1, the table's D call, was not compared with the DNA. TRBV21-1 has pseudogene status. The CDR3 length is 15 residues. CDR3 in amino acids: CASSRRQGTTYEQYV. DNA of the CDR3: TGTGCCAGCAGCCGAAGACAGGGGACGACCTACGAGCAGTACGTC.

This clonotype appeared many times. The J gene is TRBJ2-1, the V gene TRBV20-1; D is ambiguous. V lost 3 bases and J 6 bases, leaving 12 bases between the germline ends. There are 13 residues in the CDR3. Germline loops: CDR1 DFQATT, CDR2 SNEGSKA (reference sequence). In nucleotides, the CDR3 is TGCAGTGCTAGTTTTCCCCTCGGCAATGAGCAGTTCTTC. Its translation is CSASFPLGNEQFF.

This clonotype occurred many times. This sequence joins TRBV7-9 and TRBJ2-1; D is uncertain. Germline CDR1 reads SEHNR; CDR2 reads FQNEAQ (reference sequence). Between the trimmed V and J ends, which lost 5 bases and 3 bases, there was a span of 14 bases. The CDR3 loop spans 15 amino acids. In nucleotides, the CDR3 is TGTGCCAGCAGCCCTGGGCCGCGGATCTACAATGAGCAGTTCTTC. Translating gives CASSPGPRIYNEQFF.

The table lists this clonotype with many counts. A read error may account for a junction end that differs from germline. The chain combines TRBV27 with TRBJ1-1; D ambiguous. CDR3 length: 13 amino acids. Germline assignment: CDR1 MNHEY and CDR2 SMNVEV (reference sequence). As DNA, the CDR3 is TGCGCCAGCAGTCTTTCCGAGAACACTGAAGCTTTCTTT. This translates into CASSLSENTEAFF.

This clonotype showed up many times. The CDR3 coding sequence is TGTGCCAGCAGCTTAACGGCGGGGAACTACAATGAGCAGTTCTTC. Translation: CASSLTAGNYNEQFF. The chain links TRBV7-9 to TRBJ2-1; D might be TRBD2 (6 bases). This CDR3 has 15 amino acids. Trimming took 2 bases from V and 3 from J, leaving 11 bases between them. Germline V gene lookup returns CDR1 SEHNR and CDR2 FQNEAQ (reference sequence).

The table lists this clonotype with many counts. The rearrangement joins TRBV20-1 to TRBJ2-3; a weak D match, TRBD1 (5 bases). Trimming removed 0 bases from V and 1 base from J, with 11 bases in between. CDR3 length: 15 residues. Germline loops: CDR1 DFQATT, CDR2 SNEGSKA (reference sequence). CDR3 protein: CSAREEGAGTDTQYF. The CDR3, as DNA: TGCAGTGCTAGAGAAGAAGGGGCCGGCACAGATACGCAGTATTTT.

This clonotype was seen only a few times. V is TRBV27 and J is TRBJ2-1, with 7 bases lining up with TRBD2. J gave up 9 bases and V 0 bases, and 2 bases lay outside the gene matches. The CDR3 is 13 amino acids. Per germline, CDR1 MNHEY and CDR2 SMNVEV (reference sequence). In DNA form, the CDR3 reads TGTGCCAGCAGTTTATCCGGGGGGATTGAGCAGTTCTTC. Protein product: CASSLSGGIEQFF.

This clonotype occurred a few times. The V call is TRBV27, the J call TRBJ1-1, with 9 bases matching TRBD1. The V segment lost 0 bases and the J segment 5 bases; nucleotides outside the gene matches: 4. Germline-derived CDR1 and CDR2 are MNHEY and SMNVEV (reference sequence). CDR3 length equals 15 residues. The CDR3 DNA reads as TGTGCCAGCAGTTTATCTGGACAGGGGAGAACTGAAGCTTTCTTT. Its translation: CASSLSGQGRTEAFF.

The V gene is TRBV5-1, the J gene TRBJ2-1, with 7 positions matching TRBD2. CDR1 SGHRS and CDR2 YFSETQ come from the germline V gene. The CDR3 consists of 15 residues. J was trimmed by 1 base and V by 4 bases; bases with no gene match: 5. CDR3 loop: CASSPSSGSYNEQFF. CDR3 nucleotide sequence: TGCGCCAGCAGCCCGAGTAGCGGGTCCTACAATGAGCAGTTCTTC.

This clonotype has a count of ten or more. This sequence joins TRBV19 and TRBJ2-7, with 7 bases that match TRBD2. Germline V CDR1 and CDR2: LNHDA, SQIVND (reference sequence). This CDR3 is 18 amino acids long. V was pared by 4 bases and J by 3 bases, with 18 bases of the junction left unmatched. The CDR3 DNA is TGTGCCAGTAGTAAACAGACCGGGACTACAATTCACCGCTACGAGCAGTACTTC. Protein sequence: CASSKQTGTTIHRYEQYF.

This clonotype was detected ten times or more. The chain employs TRBV7-9 and TRBJ2-2; the D is unclear. CDR3 length: 13 residues. The germline V gene encodes CDR1 SEHNR and CDR2 FQNEAQ (reference sequence). The germline V and J ends were trimmed by 11 bases and 0 bases, with 10 bases remaining between them. The CDR3 here is CASYPANTGELFF. The CDR3 coding sequence is TGTGCCTCTTACCCGGCGAACACCGGGGAGCTGTTTTTT.

This clonotype was recorded many times. The chain couples TRBV12-3 or TRBV12-4 to TRBJ2-3; 12 bases line up with TRBD1. The CDR3 spans 16 residues. J gave up 4 bases and V 5 bases, and 7 bases lay outside the gene matches. CDR3 protein: CASSPGDRGQADTQYF. The CDR3 DNA sequence: TGTGCCAGCAGTCCAGGGGACAGGGGGCAAGCAGATACGCAGTATTTT.

The table lists this clonotype with many counts. This chain joins TRBV20-1 and TRBJ2-3; TRBD2 is a possible D gene (5 bases). Germline CDR1 and CDR2: DFQATT and SNEGSKA (reference sequence). The CDR3 runs 11 residues. The V end lost 6 bases, the J end lost 10 bases, and 14 bases lay between the germline ends. CDR3: CSAAPERSQYF. CDR3 sequence (DNA): TGCAGTGCAGCCCCCGAGCGGTCGCAGTATTTT.

This clonotype has a count of ten or more. The chain has TRBV4-3 and TRBJ2-3, with D tentatively TRBD1 (6 bases). V lost 0 bases and J lost 1, with 11 bases in between. The CDR3 covers 16 residues. CDR1 and CDR2 from the germline V gene are LGHNA and YSLEER. The DNA of the CDR3 is TGCGCCAGCAGCCAAGAACGGGACACGGGCACAGATACGCAGTATTTT. This sequence encodes CASSQERDTGTDTQYF.

This clonotype was seen a handful of times. This chain joins TRBV2 and TRBJ2-3; no definite D call. The germline gives CDR1 SNHLY, CDR2 FYNNEI. The CDR3 length is 18 residues. With 3 bases removed from V and 4 bases from J, the gap between germline ends came to 23 bases. The CDR3 sequence: CASSEELTGPRSPDTQYF. The CDR3 bases are TGTGCCAGCAGTGAGGAGTTAACGGGCCCACGGTCCCCAGATACGCAGTATTTT.